Below, 17 T cell receptor beta chains from the same sample are listed, as sequenced in a study of cytomegalovirus exposure and HLA in healthy donors. The assay was immunoSEQ multiplex PCR, and TCRdb's table has in-frame clones only and misses some. The sample has tens of thousands of clones, under 95% seen once. The specimen sequenced was PBMCs. The origin of the receptors is a woman under 30 in good health and CMV-seronegative.

This clone appeared once. This rearrangement joins TRBV20-1 to TRBJ2-1; D perhaps matches TRBD2 (6 bases). V gave up 6 bases and J gave up 12 bases, with 6 bases separating them. The CDR3 is 8 residues long. Germline CDR1 reads DFQATT; CDR2 reads SNEGSKA (reference sequence). The DNA of the CDR3 is TGCAGTGCCGGGGGGCAGTTCTTC. Its translation: CSAGGQFF.

The chain carries TRBV4-2 and TRBJ2-7; 9 bases map to TRBD2. The germline CDR1 and CDR2 sequences are LGHNA and YNFKEQ. The junction had 5 bases not matched to a gene; V was cut back by 3 bases and J by 5 bases. The CDR3 totals 14 residues. CDR3 region: CASSHVEREDEQYF. CDR3 DNA sequence: TGTGCCAGCAGCCATGTGGAGCGGGAGGACGAGCAGTACTTC.

The chain joins TRBV28 to TRBJ2-7; perhaps TRBD2 as D (5 bases). The CDR3 runs to 16 residues. The V gene's germline CDR1 is MDHEN and CDR2 SYDVKM. The germline V and J ends were trimmed by 6 bases and 4 bases, with 22 bases remaining between them. Written as DNA, the CDR3 is TGTGCCAGCAGAAAAGCGCCTGTCGGGGTATTTTACGAGCAGTACTTC. It encodes CASRKAPVGVFYEQYF.

The chain links TRBV6-4 to TRBJ2-3, with 8 positions matching TRBD2. V was pared by 5 bases and J by 2 bases, with 6 bases of the junction left unmatched. The germline V gene encodes CDR1 MRHNA and CDR2 SNTAGT. The CDR3 spans 15 residues. CDR3: CASSFNGGATDTQYF. The CDR3 bases are TGTGCCAGCAGTTTCAACGGGGGGGCCACAGATACGCAGTATTTT.

The rearrangement joins TRBV2 to TRBJ2-2; D might be TRBD1 (5 bases). Trimming removed 7 bases at V and 5 bases at J, with 11 bases between. The CDR3 is made up of 13 amino acids. Per the germline V gene, CDR1 is SNHLY and CDR2 is FYNNEI. CDR3: CASTERGTGELFF. The CDR3 nucleotides read TGTGCCAGCACCGAAAGGGGAACCGGGGAGCTGTTTTTT.

This clone occurred once. The chain joins TRBV19 to TRBJ1-1, with D perhaps matching TRBD1 (5 bases). This CDR3 has 15 amino acids. The V gene's germline CDR1 is LNHDA and CDR2 SQIVND (reference sequence). Trimming shortened V by 3 bases and J by 3 bases, and 14 bases separated the two germline ends. CDR3 in DNA: TGTGCCAGTAGTATTTTGGAGGGGAGGGACACTGAAGCTTTCTTT. It is translated as CASSILEGRDTEAFF.

The rearrangement uses TRBV12-5 and TRBJ2-5, with D perhaps TRBD1 (5 bases). Germline CDR1 LGHNT, CDR2 FRNRAP. V was trimmed by 3 bases and J by 4 bases, leaving 15 bases between them. The CDR3 sequence is 15 residues long. The CDR3 nucleotides are TGTGCTAGTGGTTTTGGGCAGGGTAAGCGAGAGACCCAGTACTTC. This translates into CASGFGQGKRETQYF.

The chain employs TRBV7-2 and TRBJ1-1, with 7 bases identical to TRBD1. The V gene's germline CDR1 is SGHTA and CDR2 FQGNSA. The junction had 9 bases not matched to a gene; V was cut back by 6 bases and J by 5 bases. This CDR3 contains 14 residues. The CDR3 DNA reads TGTGCCAGCAGGACTGACAGGGAGAGAACTGAAGCTTTCTTT. Amino acid sequence: CASRTDRERTEAFF. The full variable domain, rest sourced from reference TRBV7-2 and TRBJ1-1, is GAGVSQSPSNKVTEKGKDVELRCDPISGHTALYWYRQSLGQGLEFLIYFQGNSAPDKSGLPSDRFSAERTGGSVSTLTIQRTQQEDSAVYLCASRTDRERTEAFFGQGTRLTVV.

V usage is TRBV10-3 and J usage is TRBJ1-1; D not certain. V lost 0 bases and J 3 bases, leaving 14 bases between the germline ends. CDR3 length: 16 amino acids. Looked up from germline, CDR1 is ENHRY and CDR2 is SYGVKD. The CDR3 DNA reads TGTGCCATCAGTGAGTCCGCCCCGAAGTCGGACACTGAAGCTTTCTTT. It is translated as CAISESAPKSDTEAFF.

The genes are TRBV5-5 and TRBJ2-2; maybe TRBD2 (7 bases). This CDR3 region has 15 residues. Germline V gene lookup returns CDR1 SGHKS and CDR2 YYEKEE (reference sequence). Trimming pared 0 bases from V and 4 bases from J, leaving 10 bases between. Written as DNA, the CDR3 is TGTGCCAGCAGCTTGGAGGGGGGGTCCACCGGGGAGCTGTTTTTT. Translation gives CASSLEGGSTGELFF.

This chain uses TRBV19 with TRBJ2-3; the match to TRBD1 covers 9 bases. The CDR3 loop spans 16 amino acids. The V segment lost 6 bases and the J segment 0 bases; nucleotides outside the gene matches: 7. Germline V gene lookup returns CDR1 LNHDA and CDR2 SQIVND (reference sequence). In DNA, the CDR3 is TGTGCCAGTAGAACAGGGGGCACCCCTAGCACAGATACGCAGTATTTT. It encodes CASRTGGTPSTDTQYF.

V gene TRBV5-4 combines with J gene TRBJ1-3; D may be TRBD1 (6 bases). V was pared by 4 bases and J by 4 bases, with 15 bases between. Germline loops: CDR1 SGHNT, CDR2 YYREEE (reference sequence). The CDR3 loop spans 15 amino acids. CDR3 coding DNA: TGTGCCAGCAGCCAGGGGTCTCGGCAGGGAAACACCATATATTTT. Amino acid sequence: CASSQGSRQGNTIYF.

This chain connects TRBV6-1 to TRBJ1-5; 9 bases match TRBD1. The CDR3 length is 15 residues. Per the germline V gene, CDR1 is MNHNS and CDR2 is SASEGT. V lost 6 bases, J lost 3 bases, and 6 bases stayed unmatched. The CDR3 DNA reads TGTGCCAGCAGCCGAGGACAGGGGTACAATCAGCCCCAGCATTTT. This codes for CASSRGQGYNQPQHF.

The chain combines TRBV6-1 with TRBJ1-5; 11 bases line up with TRBD1. Germline trimming cut 2 bases from V and 5 bases from J; bases unmatched to any gene: 2. Germline V gene sequence: CDR1 MNHNS, CDR2 SASEGT. The CDR3 is made up of 15 amino acids. The CDR3 DNA is TGTGCCAGCAGTGAAATGGACAGGGGGCATCAGCCCCAGCATTTT. Its protein is CASSEMDRGHQPQHF.

In its sample, this clone was seen once. The chain is built from TRBV15 and TRBJ2-1; tentatively, D is TRBD2 (6 bases). This CDR3 is built from 15 residues. Looked up from germline, CDR1 is LNHNV and CDR2 is YYDKDF (reference sequence). The V and J ends lost 5 bases and 2 bases respectively, with 13 bases between them. This CDR3 reads CATSPRLGPYNEQFF. For the CDR3, the DNA is TGTGCCACCAGCCCAAGACTAGGGCCCTACAATGAGCAGTTCTTC.

J is TRBJ2-1 and V is TRBV29-1; TRBD2 might be the D (7 bases). In germline, CDR1 is SQVTM, CDR2 ANQGSEA. The CDR3 is made up of 14 amino acids. The germline V and J ends were trimmed by 8 bases and 0 bases, with 14 bases remaining between them. The CDR3 bases are TGCAGCACATTGGCGGGGGCCTCCTACAATGAGCAGTTCTTC. As protein: CSTLAGASYNEQFF.

V gene TRBV6-1 combines with J gene TRBJ2-1, with 12 bases identical to TRBD2. V lost 3 bases and J lost 8; bases outside the gene matches: 5. CDR1 is MNHNS and CDR2 is SASEGT in the germline V gene. This CDR3 has 15 residues. This CDR3 is CASSETSGSSHEQFF. The CDR3 coding sequence is TGTGCCAGCAGTGAGACTAGCGGGAGTTCCCATGAGCAGTTCTTC.